This T cell receptor beta chain was recorded in a study of CD8+ T cells in alopecia areata. Study-wide results and limits: Alopecia totalis/universalis scalp especially showed more expanded CD8+ clones than normal scalp.

Details on this clone: The antigen remains unidentified.

RNA extraction was followed by reverse transcription into cDNA, which acted as the sequencing template. TCRdb's table, derived via immunoSEQ multiplex PCR, lists solely in-frame clones and lacks some. The table includes approximately 30,000 clones, about three fifths detected once. The V and J ends lost 6 bases and 7 bases respectively, with 12 bases between them. In germline, CDR1 is WSHSY, CDR2 SAAADI. The CDR3 is 12 amino acids. The sequence was collected from a human donor with alopecia areata. The chain combines TRBV10-2 with TRBJ1-1, with D perhaps matching TRBD1 (5 bases). The sequenced sample was NKG2D-high CD8+ T cells sorted from blood. CDR3 residues: CASSGDSGEAFF. CDR3 bases: TGCGCCAGCAGCGGAGACAGCGGTGAAGCTTTCTTT.